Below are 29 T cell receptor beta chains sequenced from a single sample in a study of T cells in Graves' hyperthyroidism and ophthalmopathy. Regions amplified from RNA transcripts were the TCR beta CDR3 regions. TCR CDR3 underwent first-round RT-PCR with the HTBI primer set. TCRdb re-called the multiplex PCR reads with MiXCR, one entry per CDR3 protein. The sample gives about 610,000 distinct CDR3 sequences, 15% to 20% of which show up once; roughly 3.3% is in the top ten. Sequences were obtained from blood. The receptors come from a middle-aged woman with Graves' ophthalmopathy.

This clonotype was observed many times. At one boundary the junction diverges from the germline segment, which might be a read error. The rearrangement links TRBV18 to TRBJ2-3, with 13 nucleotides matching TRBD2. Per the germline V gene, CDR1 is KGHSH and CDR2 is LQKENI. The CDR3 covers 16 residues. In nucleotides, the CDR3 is TGTACCAGCTCGGCCGGACTAGCGGGGGAGCAGGGTACGCAGTATTTT. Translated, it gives CTSSAGLAGEQGTQYF.

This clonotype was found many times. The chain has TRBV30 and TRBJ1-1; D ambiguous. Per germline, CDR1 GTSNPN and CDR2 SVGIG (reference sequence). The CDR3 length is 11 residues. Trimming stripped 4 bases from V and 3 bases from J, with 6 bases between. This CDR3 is CAWKHDTEAFF. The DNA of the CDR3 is TGTGCCTGGAAACACGACACTGAAGCTTTCTTT.

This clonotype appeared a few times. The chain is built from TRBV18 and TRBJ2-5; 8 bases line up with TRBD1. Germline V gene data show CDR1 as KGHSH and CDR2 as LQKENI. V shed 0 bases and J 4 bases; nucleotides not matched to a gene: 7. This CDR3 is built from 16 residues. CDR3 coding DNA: TGTGCCAGCTCACCACCGTCCACAGGGGGTGTAGAGACCCAGTACTTC. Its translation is CASSPPSTGGVETQYF.

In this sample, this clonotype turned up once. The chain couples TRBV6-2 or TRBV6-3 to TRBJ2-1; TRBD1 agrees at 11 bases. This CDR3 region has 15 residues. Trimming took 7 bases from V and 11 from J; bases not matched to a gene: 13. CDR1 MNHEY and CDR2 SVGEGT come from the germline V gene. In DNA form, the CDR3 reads TGTGCCAGCAATTCCCCGGACAGGGGGCTGGCTAAGCAGTTCTTC. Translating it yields CASNSPDRGLAKQFF.

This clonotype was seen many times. CDR3 sequence reads: CASGLTDTQYF. DNA for the CDR3: TGTGCCTCCGGACTCACAGATACGCAGTATTTT. The chain employs TRBV2 and TRBJ2-3; perhaps TRBD2 as D (5 bases). This CDR3 is built from 11 residues. The germline gives CDR1 SNHLY, CDR2 FYNNEI. V was cut by 11 bases and J by 2 bases, with 8 bases left in between.

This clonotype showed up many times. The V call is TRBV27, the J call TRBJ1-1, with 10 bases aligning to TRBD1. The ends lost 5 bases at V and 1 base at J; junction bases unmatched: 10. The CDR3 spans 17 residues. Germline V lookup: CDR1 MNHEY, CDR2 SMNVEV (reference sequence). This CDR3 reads CASSTRPGTGANTEAFF. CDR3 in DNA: TGTGCCAGCAGTACCCGTCCCGGGACAGGGGCGAACACTGAAGCTTTCTTT.

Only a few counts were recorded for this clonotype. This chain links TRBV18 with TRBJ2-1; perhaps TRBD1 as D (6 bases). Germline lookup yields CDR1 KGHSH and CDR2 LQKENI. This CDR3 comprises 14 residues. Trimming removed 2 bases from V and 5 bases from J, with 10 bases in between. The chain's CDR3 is CASSPLDSDNEQFF. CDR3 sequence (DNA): TGTGCCAGCTCACCATTGGACAGCGACAATGAGCAGTTCTTC. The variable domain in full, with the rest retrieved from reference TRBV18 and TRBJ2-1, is NAGVMQNPRHLVRRRGQEARLRCSPMKGHSHVYWYRQLPEEGLKFMVYLQKENIIDESGMPKERFSAEFPKEGPSILRIQQVVRGDSAAYFCASSPLDSDNEQFFGPGTRLTVL.

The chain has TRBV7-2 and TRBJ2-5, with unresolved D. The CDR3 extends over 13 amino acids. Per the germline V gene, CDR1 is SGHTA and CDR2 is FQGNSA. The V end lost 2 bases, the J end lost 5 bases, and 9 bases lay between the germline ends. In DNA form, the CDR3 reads TGTGCCAGCAGCTTATTCAACGGGGAGACCCAGTACTTC. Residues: CASSLFNGETQYF.

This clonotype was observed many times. CDR3 in amino acids: CASSQGFRAFSNQPQHF. CDR3 in DNA: TGTGCCAGCAGCCAAGGATTCAGGGCCTTTAGCAATCAGCCCCAGCATTTT. The rearrangement joins TRBV3-1 to TRBJ1-5; weak D call: TRBD1 (5 bases). Germline-derived CDR1 and CDR2 are LGHDT and YNNKEL (reference sequence). Trimming took off 1 base at V and 0 bases at J, with 13 bases between the two ends. The CDR3 loop spans 17 amino acids.

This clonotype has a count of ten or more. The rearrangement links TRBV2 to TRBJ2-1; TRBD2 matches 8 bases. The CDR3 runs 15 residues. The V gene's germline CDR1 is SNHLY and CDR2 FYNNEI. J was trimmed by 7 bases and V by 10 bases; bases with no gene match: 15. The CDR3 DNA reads TGTGCCACTTCGCAAACCCGGGGGGGGGAGAATGAGCAGTTCTTC. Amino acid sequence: CATSQTRGGENEQFF.

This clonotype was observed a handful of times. CDR3 amino acids: CASSRAGTDNEQFF. The CDR3 coding sequence is TGCGCCAGCAGTCGAGCGGGGACCGACAATGAGCAGTTCTTC. The genes are TRBV4-1 and TRBJ2-1; 7 bases map to TRBD2. Germline values: CDR1 MGHRA, CDR2 YSYEKL. After removal of 6 bases from V and 5 bases from J, the junction contained 7 bases not matched to a gene. CDR3 length: 14 residues.

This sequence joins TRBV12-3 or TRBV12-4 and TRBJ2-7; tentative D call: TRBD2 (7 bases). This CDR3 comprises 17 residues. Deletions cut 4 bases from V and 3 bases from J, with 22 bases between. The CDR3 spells CASSSAFYREGYYEQYF. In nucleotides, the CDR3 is TGTGCCAGCAGTTCCGCCTTCTACAGGGAGGGCTACTACGAGCAGTACTTC.

This CDR3 reads CASRPGTSGRADTQYF. In DNA, the CDR3 is TGTGCCAGCAGACCCGGGACTAGCGGGAGGGCAGATACGCAGTATTTT. The gene calls are TRBV12-3 or TRBV12-4 and TRBJ2-3; TRBD2 matches at 16 bases. V was clipped by 6 bases and J by 4 bases; unmatched bases: 4. The CDR3 runs 16 residues.

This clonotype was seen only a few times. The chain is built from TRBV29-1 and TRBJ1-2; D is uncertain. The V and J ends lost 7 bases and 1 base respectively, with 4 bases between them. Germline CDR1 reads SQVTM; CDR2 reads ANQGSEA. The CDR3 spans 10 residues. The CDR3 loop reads CSGVNYGYTF. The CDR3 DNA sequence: TGCAGCGGTGTTAACTATGGCTACACCTTC.

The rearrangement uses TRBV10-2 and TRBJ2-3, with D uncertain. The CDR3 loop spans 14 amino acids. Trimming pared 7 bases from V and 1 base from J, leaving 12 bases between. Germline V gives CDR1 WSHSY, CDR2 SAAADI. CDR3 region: CASTHSPGTDTQYF. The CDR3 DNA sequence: TGCGCCAGCACGCACAGCCCCGGCACAGATACGCAGTATTTT.

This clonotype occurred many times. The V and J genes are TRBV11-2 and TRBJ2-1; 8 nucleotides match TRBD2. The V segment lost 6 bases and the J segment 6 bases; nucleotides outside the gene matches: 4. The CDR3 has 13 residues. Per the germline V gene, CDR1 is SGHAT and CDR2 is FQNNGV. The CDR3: CASSYGLANEQFF. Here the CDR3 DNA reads TGTGCCAGCAGTTATGGACTAGCCAATGAGCAGTTCTTC.

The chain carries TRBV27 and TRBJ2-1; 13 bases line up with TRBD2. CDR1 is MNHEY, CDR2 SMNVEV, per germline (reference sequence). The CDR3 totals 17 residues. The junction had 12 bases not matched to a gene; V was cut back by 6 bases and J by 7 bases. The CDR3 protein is CASRTFRLAGGGNEQFF. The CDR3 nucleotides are TGTGCCAGCAGAACATTCAGACTAGCGGGAGGCGGTAATGAGCAGTTCTTC.

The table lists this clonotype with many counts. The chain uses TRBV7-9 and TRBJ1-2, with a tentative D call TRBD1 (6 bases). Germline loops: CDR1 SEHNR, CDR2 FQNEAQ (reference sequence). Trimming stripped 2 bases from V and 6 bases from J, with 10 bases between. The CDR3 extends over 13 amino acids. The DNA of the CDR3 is TGTGCCAGCAGCTTAACAGGGATGGATGGCTACACCTTC. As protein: CASSLTGMDGYTF.

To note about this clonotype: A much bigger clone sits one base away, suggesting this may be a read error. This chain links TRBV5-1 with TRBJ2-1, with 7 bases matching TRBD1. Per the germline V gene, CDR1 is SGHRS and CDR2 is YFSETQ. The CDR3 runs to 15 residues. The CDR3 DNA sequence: TGTGCCAGCAGCTTAGGGACAGTAGCCCACAATGAGCAGTTCTTC. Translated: CASSLGTVAHNEQFF.

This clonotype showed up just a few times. CDR3 nucleotides: TGTGCCAGCAGCTTGGGTGCGGGGGGGCGCACCGGGGAGCTGTTTTTT. This gives the protein CASSLGAGGRTGELFF. The rearrangement joins TRBV7-2 to TRBJ2-2; TRBD2 aligns across 9 bases. The germline gives CDR1 SGHTA, CDR2 FQGNSA. V gave up 3 bases and J gave up 4 bases; unmatched junction bases: 6. This CDR3 has 16 amino acids.

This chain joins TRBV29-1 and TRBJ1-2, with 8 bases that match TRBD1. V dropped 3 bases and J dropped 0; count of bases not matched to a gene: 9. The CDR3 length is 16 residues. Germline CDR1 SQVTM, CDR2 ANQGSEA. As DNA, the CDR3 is TGCAGCGTTGATAGCAGGGGGCGAACTACTAACTATGGCTACACCTTC. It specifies CSVDSRGRTTNYGYTF.

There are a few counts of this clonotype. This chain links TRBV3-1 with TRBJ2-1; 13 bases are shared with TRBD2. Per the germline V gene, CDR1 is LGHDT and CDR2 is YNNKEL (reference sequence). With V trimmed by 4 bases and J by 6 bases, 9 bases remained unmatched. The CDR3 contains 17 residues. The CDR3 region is CASSLGLAGVGSNEQFF. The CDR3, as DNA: TGTGCCAGCAGCCTAGGACTAGCGGGAGTGGGATCCAATGAGCAGTTCTTC.

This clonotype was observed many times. This CDR3 reads CASSQLAGSGANVLTF. Here the CDR3 DNA reads TGTGCCAGCAGCCAGTTAGCGGGCAGTGGGGCCAACGTCCTGACTTTC. V gene TRBV3-1 combines with J gene TRBJ2-6; 7 positions match TRBD2. The CDR3 sequence is 16 residues long. The J segment lost 3 bases and the V segment lost 3 bases, leaving 5 bases of the junction unmatched. Germline loops: CDR1 LGHDT, CDR2 YNNKEL (reference sequence). Complete variable domain (other parts from reference TRBV3-1 and TRBJ2-6): DTAVSQTPKYLVTQMGNDKSIKCEQNLGHDTMYWYKQDSKKFLKIMFSYNNKELIINETVPNRFSPKSPDKAHLNLHINSLELGDSAVYFCASSQLAGSGANVLTFGAGSRLTVL.

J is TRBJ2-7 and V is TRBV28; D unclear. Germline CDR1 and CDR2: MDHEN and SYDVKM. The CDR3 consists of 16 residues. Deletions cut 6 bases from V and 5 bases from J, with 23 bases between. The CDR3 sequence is CASSSERVTLKNEQYF. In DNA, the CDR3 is TGTGCCAGCAGCTCCGAGAGAGTCACACTAAAGAACGAGCAGTACTTC. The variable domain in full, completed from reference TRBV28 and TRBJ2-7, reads DVKVTQSSRYLVKRTGEKVFLECVQDMDHENMFWYRQDPGLGLRLIYFSYDVKMKEKGDIPEGYSVSREKKERFSLILESASTNQTSMYLCASSSERVTLKNEQYFGPGTRLTVT.

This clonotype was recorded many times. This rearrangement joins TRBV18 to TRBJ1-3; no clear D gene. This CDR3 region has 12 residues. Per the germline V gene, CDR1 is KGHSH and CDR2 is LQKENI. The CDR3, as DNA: TGTGCGGGTCGAGGGCTTGGAAACACCATATATTTT. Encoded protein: CAGRGLGNTIYF.

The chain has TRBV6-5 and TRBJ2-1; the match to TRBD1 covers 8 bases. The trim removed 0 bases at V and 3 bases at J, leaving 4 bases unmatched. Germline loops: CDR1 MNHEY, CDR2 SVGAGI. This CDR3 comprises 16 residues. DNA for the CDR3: TGTGCCAGCAGTTACTCAGCCGGGACAGGCTACAATGAGCAGTTCTTC. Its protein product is CASSYSAGTGYNEQFF.

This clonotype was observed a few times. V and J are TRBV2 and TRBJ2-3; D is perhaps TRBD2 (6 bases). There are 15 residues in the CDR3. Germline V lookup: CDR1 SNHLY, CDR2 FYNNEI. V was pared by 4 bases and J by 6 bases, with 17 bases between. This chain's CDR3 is CASSGPGGGVDTQYF. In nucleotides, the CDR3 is TGTGCCAGCAGTGGGCCCGGGGGAGGTGTGGATACGCAGTATTTT. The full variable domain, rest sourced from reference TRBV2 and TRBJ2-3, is EPEVTQTPSHQVTQMGQEVILRCVPISNHLYFYWYRQILGQKVEFLVSFYNNEISEKSEIFDDQFSVERPDGSNFTLKIRSTKLEDSAMYFCASSGPGGGVDTQYFGPGTRLTVL.

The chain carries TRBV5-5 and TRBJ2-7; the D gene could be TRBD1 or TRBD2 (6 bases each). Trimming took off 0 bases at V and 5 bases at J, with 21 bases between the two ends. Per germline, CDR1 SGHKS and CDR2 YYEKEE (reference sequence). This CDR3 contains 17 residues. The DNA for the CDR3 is TGTGCCAGCAGCTTGGTTTTGGACAGCTCAAGGACTAACGAGCAGTACTTC. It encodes CASSLVLDSSRTNEQYF. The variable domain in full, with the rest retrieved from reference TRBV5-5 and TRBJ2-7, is DAGVTQSPTHLIKTRGQQVTLRCSPISGHKSVSWYQQVLGQGPQFIFQYYEKEERGRGNFPDRFSARQFPNYSSELNVNALLLGDSALYLCASSLVLDSSRTNEQYFGPGTRLTVT.

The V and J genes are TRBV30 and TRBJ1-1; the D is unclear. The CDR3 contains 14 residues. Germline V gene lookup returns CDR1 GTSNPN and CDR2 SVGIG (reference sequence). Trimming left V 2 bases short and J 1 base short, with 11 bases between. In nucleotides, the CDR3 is TGTGCCTGGAGTTCCCCAGAGCCGAACACTGAAGCTTTCTTT. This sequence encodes CAWSSPEPNTEAFF. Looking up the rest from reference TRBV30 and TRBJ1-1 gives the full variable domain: SQTIHQWPATLVQPVGSPLSLECTVEGTSNPNLYWYRQAAGRGLQLLFYSVGIGQISSEVPQNLSASRPQDRQFILSSKKLLLSDSGFYLCAWSSPEPNTEAFFGQGTRLTVV.